The source of this TCR beta chain is a study of T-cell reconstitution after alpha-beta-depleted transplantation in children (dated by TCRdb to about 2016). Broadly, across the study: The study quantitatively tracked T-cell immune reconstitution after TCRalphabeta/CD19-depleted allogeneic hematopoietic cell transplantation in children using TCR repertoire profiling.

Sample treatment or condition, as interpreted from the label and publication: allogeneic hematopoietic cell transplantation with graft depleted of TCRalphabeta T cells and CD19 B cells. Transplant recipients were children who received TCRalphabeta/CD19-depleted allogeneic hematopoietic cell grafts. The table lists this clonotype with many counts. There is no known antigen for this receptor. Per-base quality was not reported, and no clone a single base away is much larger than it. Library prep was done by PCR. Instrument on record: Illumina HiSeq 2500. TCR libraries were prepared with molecular barcoding, using unique molecular identifiers to normalize TCRbeta repertoire quantification. TCRdb cleaned the public reads at Q25 with fastp, built clones with MiXCR and kept in-frame beta chains. Every distinct CDR3 protein forms one entry, paired with its most common genes and DNA. This sample is represented by fewer than 550,000 distinct CDR3 sequences; about an eighth of them were singletons. The top ten constitute 14% of the sample.

Summary of the overall study and its limitations: The high TCRbeta diversity at day 60 in some patients was ascribed to recipient T cells and intrathymic progenitors that had survived conditioning. About two months after transplant, the apparently early recovery of alphabetaT-cell counts reportedly depended on just several hundred clones that had expanded rapidly and came from non-depleted graft cells. Over subsequent months, a decline in hyperexpanded clone frequencies was noted, and after one year, T-cell counts and TCRbeta diversity were mostly ascribed to newly produced T cells.

Looking up the germline V gene yields CDR1 ENHRY and CDR2 SYGVKD. A distance of 12 bases separates the germline ends of V and J, which lose 5 bases and 5 bases respectively. The CDR3 measures 14 amino acids from cysteine to phenylalanine. This entry keeps only the CDR3 DNA: 42 bases, framed from base 1. The chain is encoded by TRBV10-3 joined to TRBJ1-4, and the D gene may be TRBD1, 5 bases matching. Sequencing used PBMCs, mostly from graft donor cells, obtained 180 days after TCRalphabeta/CD19-depleted stem cell transplant. This receptor was identified in a female patient aged 2-9 years who had a stem cell transplant for aplastic anemia, so the T cells may come from the graft donor. CDR3 region: CAISPGWGNEKLFF. The bases read TGTGCCATCAGTCCAGGTTGGGGGAATGAAAAACTGTTTTTT.